Sequencing of this T cell receptor (beta chain) was carried out in a study of T cell clones after liver transplantation (dated by TCRdb to about 2019). In terms of the full investigation: The samples were obtained from ITN030ST, a randomized trial that attempted immunosuppression withdrawal within 2 years after liver transplantation. Donor-reactive T cell clones were identified using TCRbeta sequencing after a pre-transplant mixed lymphocyte reaction and were then followed in post-transplant blood. As an antigen-independent comparator for the donor-reactive sequences, third party-reactive TCRbeta sequences from pre-transplant MLRs were identified as well. Of the eight recipients, three were HCV-positive, while the remaining recipients had been transplanted for non-autoimmune, non-viral indications. The subjects received no induction therapy and were kept on standard immunosuppression until randomization at 12-24 months post-transplant. Tolerance meant complete immunosuppression withdrawal for at least one year without liver enzymes rising beyond twice the upper limit of normal. Blood samples were taken pre-transplant, pre-randomization before withdrawal, and post-randomization after full withdrawal or failed withdrawal. A cohort of 8 liver transplant recipients was studied, of whom 3 were classified as tolerant and 5 as non-tolerant. Results and caveats for the whole study, not just this receptor: Low numbers of available donor cells limited the measurable donor-reactive repertoire in two subjects. Without allograft tissue specimens, donor-reactive T cells may have migrated into the graft rather than being deleted. In 5 of 8 subjects, circulating donor-reactive CD4 TCRbeta sequences decreased significantly after transplant, regardless of tolerance or HCV status. Conclusions were preliminary, limited by small, heterogeneous patient numbers and non-standardized post-transplant time points. The decline in donor-reactive sequences exceeded the decline in third party-reactive sequences, suggesting partial antigen-specific deletion that was unrelated to withdrawal success. After accounting for repertoire turnover, donor-reactive detection was significantly reduced in 7 of 8 subjects for CD4 and 8 of 8 for CD8.

Thawed unstimulated PBMCs were stained for CD3, CD4 and CD8 and FACS-sorted into CD3+CD4+ and CD3+CD8+ populations. Each of the 8 studied subjects was randomized to immunosuppression withdrawal. The Qiagen DNeasy Blood and Tissue Kit was used to isolate genomic DNA. CDR1 is given as SGHRS and CDR2 as YFSETQ, both from the germline V gene. The junction carries 9 bases between V and J, which are trimmed by 1 base and 5 bases respectively. Spanning cysteine to phenylalanine, the CDR3 consists of 13 amino acids. Left in the record is the CDR3 DNA by itself, 39 bases read in frame from the first base. Regarding this clone: Its recognized antigen is unknown. Per-nucleotide qualities are absent, and no much larger clonotype sits a single base away.

High-throughput TCRbeta CDR3 sequencing of frozen genomic DNA was performed by immunoSEQ, including PCR amplification, mapping, bias correction and internal controls. The study's processing was this. Only productive rearrangements were retained, and each unique TCRbeta sequence was defined by its CDR3 nucleotide sequence together with its V and J gene. For a sequence to be called donor-reactive, it needed a frequency of at least 0.01% and at least 5-fold expansion in CFSE-low cells compared with unstimulated pre-transplant cells. Minimum frequency thresholds were set for each subject on the basis of the unstimulated sample with the lowest template count, so that a detection power of at least 90% was ensured. Jensen-Shannon divergence between the top 1000 TCRbeta sequences post-transplant and pre-transplant was used to measure repertoire turnover. Two-sided Fisher's exact tests were used to test for changes in the detection of donor-reactive sequences. TCRdb took this table from immuneACCESS and kept in-frame rearrangements with V and J called. Such tables lack part of the clones; where checked against another copy, unresolved V genes explain under half of the gap, and the rest is unexplained. D and trimming come from the DNA, and the V and J calls and clone size come from that table. The sample table lists approximately 100,000 clones, around 84% of them with a count of one. Approximately 2.8% of the sample is held by the ten biggest clonotypes.

Specimen: CD4+ T cells from blood, collected roughly 50 months after liver transplant. The chain uses TRBV5-1 and TRBJ2-5; TRBD2 might be the D gene, on 5 matching bases. This clonotype originated in a human patient who received a liver transplant. After a transplant, not all T cells may be the patient's own; some may come from the graft donor. The bases are TGCGCCAGCAGCTTGTCCAGCGGCGAGACCCAGTACTTC. The encoded protein is CASSLSSGETQYF.